This TCR beta chain is drawn from a study of neurological immune-mediated disorders. The study, taken as a whole, reports: The study found no CDR3 amino acid sequences shared by expanded clones across subjects, suggesting private repertoires in all groups.

TCRdb reprocessed the 5' RACE reads with MiXCR, giving one entry per CDR3 protein. Among approximately 47,000 distinct CDR3 sequences, roughly 13% were seen once, and the ten largest hold approximately 10%. This CDR3 has 15 residues. V was pared by 1 base and J by 5 bases, with 15 bases between. CDR1 is SGHRS, CDR2 YFSETQ, per germline. Time point here: longitudinal time-point 3. As to this clonotype: The antigen remains undetermined.

The TCR comes from a male donor with HTLV-1-associated myelopathy (HAM/TSP). V gene TRBV5-1 combines with J gene TRBJ2-5; no definite D call. The sequenced material came from PBMCs. CDR3 amino acids: CASSLRAEKSETQYF. CDR3 coding DNA: TGCGCCAGCAGCTTGCGGGCAGAGAAGTCGGAGACCCAGTACTTC. Drawing the rest from reference TRBV5-1 and TRBJ2-5, the complete variable domain is KAGVTQTPRYLIKTRGQQVTLSCSPISGHRSVSWYQQTPGQGLQFLFEYFSETQRNKGNFPGRFSGRQFSNSRSEMNVSTLELGDSALYLCASSLRAEKSETQYFGPGTRLLVL.